A single sample is the source of the 6 T cell receptor beta chains below, sequenced in a study of T cells expressing NK-cell markers (dated by TCRdb to about 2020). Library creation used 5' RACE. For sequencing, an Illumina HiSeq 2000 was employed. One entry per CDR3 protein sequence results from the TCRdb reprocessing of the reads, with DNA left out. The record for this sample contains under 500,000 distinct CDR3 sequences. Roughly 7.2% of the sample goes to the ten largest clones. The specimen was blood T cells: a sorted CD56 or NKG2C T cell subset, CD4+ or CD8+ T cells, or bulk PBMC T cells (not recorded which). Every receptor here comes from a woman aged 18 to 75 in good health.

This rearrangement joins TRBV20-1 to TRBJ2-1; the TRBD2 assignment by TCRdb is unverifiable without DNA. The germline gives CDR1 DFQATT, CDR2 SNEGSKA (reference sequence). The CDR3 is 14 amino acids. The CDR3 is CSARVSASGGEQFF.

V is TRBV20-1 and J is TRBJ2-1; TCRdb reports TRBD2, a call that lacks DNA to check it against. This CDR3 comprises 16 residues. The germline gives CDR1 DFQATT, CDR2 SNEGSKA (reference sequence). The CDR3 region is CSARAASGGHYNEQFF.

The chain combines TRBV6-1 with TRBJ2-1; TCRdb outputs TRBD2, but without DNA this stays unchecked. The CDR3 length is 16 residues. Germline V lookup: CDR1 MNHNS, CDR2 SASEGT. CDR3: CASKGPSDSSYNEQFF.

The genes are TRBV12-3 or TRBV12-4 and TRBJ2-4; absent DNA, TCRdb's TRBD1 call cannot be checked. This CDR3 comprises 18 residues. CDR3 residues: CASSFGGQGSLAKNIQYF.

This chain links TRBV9 with TRBJ1-2. The length of the CDR3 is 13 residues. CDR1 SGDLS and CDR2 YYNGEE come from the germline V gene. The CDR3 protein is CASSSSRGDGYTF. Full variable domain (outside the CDR3, taken from reference TRBV9 and TRBJ1-2): DSGVTQTPKHLITATGQRVTLRCSPRSGDLSVYWYQQSLDQGLQFLIQYYNGEERAKGNILERFSAQQFPDLHSELNLSSLELGDSALYFCASSSSRGDGYTFGSGTRLTVV.

The rearrangement links TRBV4-2 to TRBJ2-5; without DNA, the TCRdb call of TRBD1 cannot be checked. The CDR3 extends over 16 amino acids. Germline CDR1 and CDR2: LGHNA and YNFKEQ. The CDR3 protein is CASSQEGEISGDAQYF.